The clone carrying this T cell receptor (beta chain) was recorded only once. Its cognate antigen is unknown. The data were obtained in a study of T cell responses to AZD1222 COVID-19 vaccine. Study-level results: In all cases, repertoires were sampled only after the peak T cell response. Baseline seropositivity occurred in only a handful of AZD1222 recipients. Donors in the cohort were predominantly white British and more often female, and clonal diversity was possibly underestimated.

The repertoire was sequenced with immunoSEQ multiplex PCR; TCRdb's copy has only in-frame clones and lacks some. The table includes 150,000 to 160,000 clones, around 86% detected once. Recipients boosted at about 4 weeks or about 12 weeks are pooled. This clonotype was obtained from an adult who received the AZD1222 COVID-19 vaccine. The sample here was peripheral blood, taken 28 days after the second AZD1222 dose.

The CDR3 DNA reads as TGTGCCAGCAGCTTGAGGGGGCGGGAGACCCAGTACTTC. The encoded protein is CASSLRGRETQYF. The chain couples TRBV7-2 to TRBJ2-5; 7 nucleotides line up with TRBD1. V trimming: 3 bases; J trimming: 5 bases; junction bases outside the gene matches: 3. The CDR3 is 13 residues long. CDR1 and CDR2 from the germline V gene are SGHTA and FQGNSA.